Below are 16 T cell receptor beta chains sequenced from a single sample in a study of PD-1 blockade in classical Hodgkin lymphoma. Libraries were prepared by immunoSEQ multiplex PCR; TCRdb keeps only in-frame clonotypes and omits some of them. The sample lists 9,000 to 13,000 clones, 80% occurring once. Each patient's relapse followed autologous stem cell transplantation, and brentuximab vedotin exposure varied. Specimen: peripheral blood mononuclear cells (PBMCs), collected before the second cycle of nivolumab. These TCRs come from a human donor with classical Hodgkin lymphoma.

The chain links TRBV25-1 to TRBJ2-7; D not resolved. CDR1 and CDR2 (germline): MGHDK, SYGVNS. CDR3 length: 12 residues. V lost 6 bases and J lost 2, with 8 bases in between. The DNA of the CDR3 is TGTGCCAGCAGGGCAGAAACCTACGAGCAGTACTTC. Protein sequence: CASRAETYEQYF.

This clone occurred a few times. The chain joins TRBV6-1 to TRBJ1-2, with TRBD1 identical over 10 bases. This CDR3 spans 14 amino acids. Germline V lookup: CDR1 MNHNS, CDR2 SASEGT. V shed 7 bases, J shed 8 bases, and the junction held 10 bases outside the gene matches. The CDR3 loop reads CASTLTGGWGGYTF. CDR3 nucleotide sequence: TGTGCCAGCACTTTGACAGGGGGCTGGGGGGGCTACACCTTC.

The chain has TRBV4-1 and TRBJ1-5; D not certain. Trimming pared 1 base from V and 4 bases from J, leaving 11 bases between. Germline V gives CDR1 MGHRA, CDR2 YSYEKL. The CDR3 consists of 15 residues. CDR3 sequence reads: CASSQVQRENQPQHF. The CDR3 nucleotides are TGCGCCAGCAGCCAAGTCCAAAGGGAAAATCAGCCCCAGCATTTT.

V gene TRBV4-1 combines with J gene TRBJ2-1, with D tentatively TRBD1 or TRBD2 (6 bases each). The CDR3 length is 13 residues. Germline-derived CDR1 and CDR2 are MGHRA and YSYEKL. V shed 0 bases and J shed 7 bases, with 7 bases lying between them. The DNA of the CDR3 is TGCGCCAGCAGCCAAGAAGGGGGGAATGAGCAGTTCTTC. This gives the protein CASSQEGGNEQFF.

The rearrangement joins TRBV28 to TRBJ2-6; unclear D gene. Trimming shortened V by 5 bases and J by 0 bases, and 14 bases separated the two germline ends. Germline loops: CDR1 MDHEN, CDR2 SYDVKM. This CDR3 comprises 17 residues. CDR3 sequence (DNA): TGTGCCAGCAGTCCCGGGCCTGTCGGCTCTGGGGCCAACGTCCTGACTTTC. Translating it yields CASSPGPVGSGANVLTF.

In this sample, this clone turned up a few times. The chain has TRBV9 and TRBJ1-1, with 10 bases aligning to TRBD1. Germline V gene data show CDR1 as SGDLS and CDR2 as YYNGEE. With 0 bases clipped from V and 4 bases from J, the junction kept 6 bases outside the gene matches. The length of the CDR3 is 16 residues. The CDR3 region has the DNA TGTGCCAGCAGCGTAGCTGCCGGACAGGGGGGCACTGAAGCTTTCTTT. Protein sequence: CASSVAAGQGGTEAFF. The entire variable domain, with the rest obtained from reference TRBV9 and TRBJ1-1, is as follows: DSGVTQTPKHLITATGQRVTLRCSPRSGDLSVYWYQQSLDQGLQFLIQYYNGEERAKGNILERFSAQQFPDLHSELNLSSLELGDSALYFCASSVAAGQGGTEAFFGQGTRLTVV.

CDR3 sequence (DNA): TGTGCCAGCAGCTCGACCAACCGCAACAGGGGAATACCCTACGAGCAGTACTTC. Amino acids: CASSSTNRNRGIPYEQYF. This chain joins TRBV11-2 and TRBJ2-7; 7 bases fit TRBD1. With 4 bases clipped from V and 2 bases from J, the junction kept 17 bases outside the gene matches. This CDR3 has 18 amino acids. The germline V gene has CDR1 SGHAT and CDR2 FQNNGV.

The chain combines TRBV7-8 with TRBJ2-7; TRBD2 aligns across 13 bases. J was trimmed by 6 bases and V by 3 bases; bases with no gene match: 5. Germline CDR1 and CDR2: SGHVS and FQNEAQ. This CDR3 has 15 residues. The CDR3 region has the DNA TGTGCCAGCAGCTTGGGACTAGCGGGAAGTGGCGAGCAGTACTTC. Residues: CASSLGLAGSGEQYF.

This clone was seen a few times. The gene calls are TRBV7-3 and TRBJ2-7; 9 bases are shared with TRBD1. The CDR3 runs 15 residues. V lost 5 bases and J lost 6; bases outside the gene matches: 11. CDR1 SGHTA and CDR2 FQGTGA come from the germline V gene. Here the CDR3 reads CASSGSGTGRFEQYF. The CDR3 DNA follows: TGTGCCAGCAGCGGCTCGGGGACAGGGAGATTCGAGCAGTACTTC.

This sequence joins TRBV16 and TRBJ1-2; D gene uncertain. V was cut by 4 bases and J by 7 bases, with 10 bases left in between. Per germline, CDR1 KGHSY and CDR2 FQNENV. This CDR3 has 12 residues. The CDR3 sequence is CASSRAGSGYTF. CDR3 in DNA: TGTGCCAGCAGCCGAGCGGGTTCTGGCTACACCTTC.

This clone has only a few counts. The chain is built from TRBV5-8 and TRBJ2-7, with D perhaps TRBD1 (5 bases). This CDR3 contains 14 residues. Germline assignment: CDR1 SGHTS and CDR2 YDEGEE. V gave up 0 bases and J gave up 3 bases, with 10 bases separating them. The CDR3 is CASSLGGDFYEQYF. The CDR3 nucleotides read TGTGCCAGCAGCTTGGGGGGCGACTTCTACGAGCAGTACTTC.

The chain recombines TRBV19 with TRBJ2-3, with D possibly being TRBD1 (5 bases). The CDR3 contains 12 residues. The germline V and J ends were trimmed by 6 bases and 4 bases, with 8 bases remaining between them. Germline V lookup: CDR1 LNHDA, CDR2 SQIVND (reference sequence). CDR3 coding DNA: TGTGCCAGTAGCCCAGGGTCAGATACGCAGTATTTT. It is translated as CASSPGSDTQYF.

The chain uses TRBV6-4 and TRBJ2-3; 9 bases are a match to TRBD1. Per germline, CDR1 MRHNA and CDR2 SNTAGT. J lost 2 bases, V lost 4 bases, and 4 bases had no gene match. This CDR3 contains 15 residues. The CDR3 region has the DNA TGTGCCAGCAGTGCTACAGGGGGCGTCACAGATACGCAGTATTTT. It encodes CASSATGGVTDTQYF.

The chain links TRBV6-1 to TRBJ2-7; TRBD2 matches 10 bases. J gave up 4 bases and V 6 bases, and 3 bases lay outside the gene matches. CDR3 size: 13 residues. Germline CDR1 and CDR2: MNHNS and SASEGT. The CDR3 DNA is TGTGCCAGCAGCGGGACTAGCGCATACGAGCAGTACTTC. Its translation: CASSGTSAYEQYF.

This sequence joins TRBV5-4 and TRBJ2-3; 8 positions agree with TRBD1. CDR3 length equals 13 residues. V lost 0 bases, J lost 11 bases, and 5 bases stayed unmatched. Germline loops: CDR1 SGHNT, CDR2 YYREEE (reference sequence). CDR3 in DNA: TGTGCCAGCAGCTTGGCCGGAGGACAGGGGCAGTATTTT. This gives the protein CASSLAGGQGQYF.

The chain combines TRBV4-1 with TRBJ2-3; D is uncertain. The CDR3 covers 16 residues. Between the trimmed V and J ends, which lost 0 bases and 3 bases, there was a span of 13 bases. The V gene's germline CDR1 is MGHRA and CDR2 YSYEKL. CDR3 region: CASSQEVGLGTDTQYF. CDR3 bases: TGCGCCAGCAGCCAAGAAGTTGGGTTGGGGACAGATACGCAGTATTTT.